A single sample is the source of the 16 T cell receptor beta chains below, sequenced in a study of cytomegalovirus exposure and HLA in healthy donors. PCR was performed using 60 Vbeta and 13 Jbeta primers. Data came from immunoSEQ multiplex PCR; TCRdb stores just in-frame clones and leaves some out. The sample lists some 120,000 clones, roughly 73% occurring once. Sequenced input: PBMCs. These receptors were collected from a woman aged 25 to 45 in good health and CMV-seronegative.

The chain combines TRBV7-8 with TRBJ2-7; D gene ambiguous. Germline V lookup: CDR1 SGHVS, CDR2 FQNEAQ. The CDR3 extends over 15 amino acids. Trimming left V 3 bases short and J 2 bases short, with 14 bases between. CDR3 residues: CASSLSGGDTYEQYF. In DNA, the CDR3 is TGTGCCAGCAGCTTGTCGGGTGGTGATACCTACGAGCAGTACTTC.

This chain uses TRBV7-9 with TRBJ1-1, with TRBD1 matching 7 bases. The CDR3 is 13 amino acids. Germline CDR1 SEHNR, CDR2 FQNEAQ (reference sequence). With 4 bases clipped from V and 4 bases from J, the junction kept 3 bases outside the gene matches. CDR3 DNA: TGTGCCAGCAGCTCCTCAGGGGGCACTGAAGCTTTCTTT. Amino acids: CASSSSGGTEAFF.

J is TRBJ2-1 and V is TRBV9; D is unclear. The ends were cut back, 4 bases at V and 8 bases at J, with 10 bases in the middle. The CDR3 is made up of 12 amino acids. The germline V gene encodes CDR1 SGDLS and CDR2 YYNGEE. The CDR3 sequence is CASSSGWYEQFF. In DNA form, the CDR3 reads TGTGCCAGCAGCTCAGGATGGTATGAGCAGTTCTTC.

V is TRBV7-8 and J is TRBJ1-1, with TRBD1 as a possible D gene (5 bases). V was trimmed by 8 bases and J by 1 base, leaving 14 bases between them. Germline V CDR1 and CDR2: SGHVS, FQNEAQ. The CDR3 has 14 amino acids. CDR3 in amino acids: CASVIQDRNTEAFF. For the CDR3, the DNA is TGTGCCAGCGTTATACAGGATCGGAACACTGAAGCTTTCTTT.

The V gene is TRBV5-1, the J gene TRBJ2-7; no definite D call. The germline V gene encodes CDR1 SGHRS and CDR2 YFSETQ. Trimming took off 0 bases at V and 3 bases at J, with 10 bases between the two ends. The CDR3 loop spans 14 amino acids. CDR3 residues: CASSLAGPLYEQYF. The CDR3 region has the DNA TGCGCCAGCAGCTTGGCGGGTCCGCTCTACGAGCAGTACTTC. Drawing the rest from reference TRBV5-1 and TRBJ2-7, the complete variable domain is KAGVTQTPRYLIKTRGQQVTLSCSPISGHRSVSWYQQTPGQGLQFLFEYFSETQRNKGNFPGRFSGRQFSNSRSEMNVSTLELGDSALYLCASSLAGPLYEQYFGPGTRLTVT.

This chain joins TRBV18 and TRBJ2-5; D is ambiguous. Germline V gene lookup returns CDR1 KGHSH and CDR2 LQKENI. The CDR3 has 13 amino acids. V was shortened by 5 bases and J by 5 bases, with 12 bases between the two germline ends. CDR3 region: CASSFQILETQYF. CDR3 in DNA: TGTGCCAGCTCATTCCAGATCCTGGAGACCCAGTACTTC.

A few counts support this clone. The chain links TRBV9 to TRBJ1-3, with a weak D call TRBD1 (5 bases). This CDR3 region has 15 residues. Germline V gene data show CDR1 as SGDLS and CDR2 as YYNGEE. V dropped 0 bases and J dropped 3 bases, with 10 bases sitting between them. This CDR3 is CASSVDWGSGNTIYF. DNA of the CDR3: TGTGCCAGCAGCGTAGATTGGGGCAGTGGAAACACCATATATTTT.

This chain links TRBV30 with TRBJ2-5, with D possibly TRBD2 on 5 matching bases. The CDR3 spans 12 residues. Germline CDR1 reads GTSNPN; CDR2 reads SVGIG (reference sequence). Trimming removed 2 bases from V and 5 bases from J, with 9 bases in between. The CDR3 loop reads CAWSTSGETQYF. The CDR3 DNA is TGTGCCTGGAGTACTAGTGGGGAGACCCAGTACTTC. Based on the CDR3 plus reference TRBV30 and TRBJ2-5, the full variable domain is SQTIHQWPATLVQPVGSPLSLECTVEGTSNPNLYWYRQAAGRGLQLLFYSVGIGQISSEVPQNLSASRPQDRQFILSSKKLLLSDSGFYLCAWSTSGETQYFGPGTRLLVL.

The V and J genes are TRBV29-1 and TRBJ1-2, with 9 bases matching TRBD1. The V gene's germline CDR1 is SQVTM and CDR2 ANQGSEA. The V segment lost 4 bases and the J segment 4 bases; nucleotides outside the gene matches: 1. The CDR3 contains 12 residues. CDR3 DNA sequence: TGCAGCGTTGGGACAGGGGCCTATGGCTACACCTTC. Protein: CSVGTGAYGYTF.

This clone was observed a single time. This chain connects TRBV9 to TRBJ1-2; D not resolved. Trimming stripped 4 bases from V and 3 bases from J, with 13 bases between. CDR3 length: 14 residues. Per germline, CDR1 SGDLS and CDR2 YYNGEE. CDR3 in amino acids: CASSPNWGDYGYTF. The CDR3 bases are TGTGCCAGCAGCCCCAACTGGGGAGACTATGGCTACACCTTC.

The gene calls are TRBV4-1 and TRBJ2-7, with a possible D match to TRBD2 (6 bases). CDR3 length: 14 amino acids. V was shortened by 4 bases and J by 2 bases, with 12 bases between the two germline ends. The germline gives CDR1 MGHRA, CDR2 YSYEKL. Written as DNA, the CDR3 is TGCGCCAGCAGCCCCCGGGACTCCGCCTACGAGCAGTACTTC. It yields the protein CASSPRDSAYEQYF.

Concerning this clone itself: The junction departs from germline at one end; a sequencing error may be responsible. In DNA form, the CDR3 reads TGTGTCAGCAGCTTATCCAGGGGGCTCGCCGAGCAGTACTTC. Its protein product is CVSSLSRGLAEQYF. J is TRBJ2-7 and V is TRBV7-2, with 8 positions matching TRBD1. CDR3 length: 14 amino acids. The germline V gene encodes CDR1 SGHTA and CDR2 FQGNSA. The entire variable domain, with the rest obtained from reference TRBV7-2 and TRBJ2-7, is as follows: GAGVSQSPSNKVTEKGKDVELRCDPISGHTALYWYRQSLGQGLEFLIYFQGNSAPDKSGLPSDRFSAERTGGSVSTLTIQRTQQEDSAVYLCVSSLSRGLAEQYFGPGTRLTVT.

The chain couples TRBV14 to TRBJ2-5; D is unresolved. The CDR3 spans 13 residues. The germline gives CDR1 SGHDN, CDR2 FVKESK. Deletions cut 4 bases from V and 7 bases from J, with 13 bases between. The CDR3 bases are TGTGCCAGCAGCCCATGGCCCGGGTGGACCCAGTACTTC. Translation gives CASSPWPGWTQYF.

Details on this clone: Mismatch with germline at one junction end may stem from a read error. The chain employs TRBV4-3 and TRBJ1-2; D call uncertain. Looked up from germline, CDR1 is LGHNA and CDR2 is YSLEER. This CDR3 is 14 amino acids long. The CDR3 sequence is CASSQEKVNYGYPF. The CDR3 DNA is TGCGCCAGCAGCCAAGAGAAGGTCAACTATGGCTACCCCTTC.

The V gene is TRBV27, the J gene TRBJ1-2; D remains unclear. V shed 3 bases and J shed 3 bases, with 11 bases lying between them. Germline values: CDR1 MNHEY, CDR2 SMNVEV (reference sequence). The CDR3 contains 14 residues. As DNA, the CDR3 is TGTGCCAGCAGTTTGAGAACTCACCACTATGGCTACACCTTC. This encodes CASSLRTHHYGYTF.

The chain is built from TRBV5-1 and TRBJ2-2; D is perhaps TRBD2 (6 bases). The V gene's germline CDR1 is SGHRS and CDR2 YFSETQ. V shed 6 bases and J shed 4 bases, with 13 bases lying between them. The CDR3 contains 14 residues. The CDR3 nucleotides read TGCGCCAGCAAATTGGAGGGCTCCACCGGGGAGCTGTTTTTT. Protein product: CASKLEGSTGELFF.